Below are 2 T cell receptor beta chains sequenced from a single sample in a study of CD8+ T cells in alopecia areata. Extracted RNA was reverse transcribed, and the resulting cDNA served as sequencing template. Sequencing used immunoSEQ multiplex PCR; TCRdb keeps in-frame clones, though not all of them. The profile shows some 130,000 clones, about 49% of them singletons. The input for sequencing was CD8+ T cells sorted from blood, taken at week 0. The source of these receptors is a human donor with alopecia areata.

With regard to this clone: Germline and junction disagree at one end, which may indicate a read error. This sequence joins TRBV7-9 and TRBJ2-7; 10 bases are shared with TRBD2. The germline CDR1 and CDR2 sequences are SEHNR and FQNEAQ (reference sequence). CDR3 length: 16 amino acids. The CDR3 DNA reads as TGTGCCAGCAGCGTAGCGGGGGGCCTGAGCTCCTACGAGCAGTACTTC. This encodes CASSVAGGLSSYEQYF.

The chain employs TRBV5-6 and TRBJ2-7; D uncertain. The CDR3 extends over 13 amino acids. V dropped 1 base and J dropped 3 bases, with 8 bases sitting between them. Germline CDR1 reads SGHDT; CDR2 reads YYEEEE. The DNA of the CDR3 is TGTGCCAGCAGCTTGTACAGTATCTACGAGCAGTACTTC. It specifies CASSLYSIYEQYF.